This T cell receptor (beta chain) was identified during a study of CD8 T cells in Susac syndrome. V lost 5 bases to trimming and J lost 4 bases; unmatched junction nucleotides: 4. The V gene's germline CDR1 is LNHDA and CDR2 SQIVND (reference sequence). The CDR3 length is 13 residues. Sequencing targeted TCR beta in blood CD8+ and CD4+ T cells. Each multiple sclerosis control was a treatment-naive patient with relapsing-remitting disease that was either stable or active. Bulk CD8+ and CD4+ cells came from magnetic negative isolation; CD8+ TEMRA by FACS. The RNA input was about 0.45 to 1 ug, and it was reverse transcribed with random hexamers. Across 54 Vbeta and 13 Jbeta, TCR beta CDR3 was amplified with immunoSEQ multiplex PCR. TCRdb called the immunoSEQ multiplex PCR reads again in MiXCR, with one record for every CDR3 protein. The sample contains 200,000 to 250,000 distinct CDR3 sequences, more than 85% of which appear only once.

The source material was CD8+ T cells from PBMCs. The rearrangement uses TRBV19 and TRBJ1-2, with 7 bases lining up with TRBD1. This TCR came from a human donor with multiple sclerosis. This CDR3 reads CASSRDSLYGYTF. CDR3 nucleotides: TGTGCCAGTAGTCGGGACAGCCTCTATGGCTACACCTTC.